The 19 T cell receptor beta chains given below trace back to one sample, sequenced in a study of radiotherapy plus CTLA-4 blockade in lung cancer. Method: immunoSEQ multiplex PCR; TCRdb's copy keeps in-frame clones and lacks some. The sample has roughly 42,000 clones, roughly 60% seen once. This specimen was peripheral blood, taken from a patient treated with radiotherapy plus ipilimumab. Source of these receptors: a human donor with non-small cell lung cancer who had a partial response to radiotherapy plus ipilimumab.

CDR3 sequence: CASKGDYGTGELFF. DNA of the CDR3: TGCGCCAGCAAAGGGGATTATGGCACCGGGGAGCTGTTTTTT. This chain uses TRBV5-1 with TRBJ2-2, with a tentative D call TRBD1 (5 bases). The V and J ends lost 6 bases and 4 bases respectively, with 13 bases between them. Germline lookup yields CDR1 SGHRS and CDR2 YFSETQ. The CDR3 is 14 residues long.

The V gene is TRBV9, the J gene TRBJ1-3, with TRBD1 matching over 7 bases. Trimming removed 5 bases from V and 0 bases from J; junction bases left unmatched: 8. Germline CDR1 and CDR2: SGDLS and YYNGEE. The CDR3 spans 16 residues. The CDR3 sequence: CASSATGASSGNTIYF. The CDR3 DNA is TGTGCCAGCAGTGCAACAGGGGCTTCCTCTGGAAACACCATATATTTT. The entire variable domain, with the rest obtained from reference TRBV9 and TRBJ1-3, is as follows: DSGVTQTPKHLITATGQRVTLRCSPRSGDLSVYWYQQSLDQGLQFLIQYYNGEERAKGNILERFSAQQFPDLHSELNLSSLELGDSALYFCASSATGASSGNTIYFGEGSWLTVV.

The chain recombines TRBV5-1 with TRBJ1-1; D not certain. There are 15 residues in the CDR3. CDR1 is SGHRS, CDR2 YFSETQ, per germline. Trimming took 0 bases from V and 5 from J, leaving 14 bases between them. As DNA, the CDR3 is TGCGCCAGCAGCTTGGATGGATTTACGGGGACTGAAGCTTTCTTT. Translation gives CASSLDGFTGTEAFF.

The rearrangement links TRBV27 to TRBJ1-6, with D tentatively TRBD1 (5 bases). V was cut by 7 bases and J by 10 bases, with 14 bases left in between. The CDR3 totals 13 residues. Germline V gives CDR1 MNHEY, CDR2 SMNVEV (reference sequence). The CDR3 here is CASKYSRGSPLHF. CDR3 DNA sequence: TGTGCCAGCAAGTACAGTAGGGGATCACCCCTCCACTTT.

Comment on this clone: The identical CDR3 is also encoded by other nucleotide sequences in the sample. V and J are TRBV6-1 and TRBJ2-7, with D maybe TRBD1 (6 bases). Deletions cut 3 bases from V and 8 bases from J, with 17 bases between. Germline V CDR1 and CDR2: MNHNS, SASEGT. The CDR3 contains 14 residues. CDR3 loop: CASSDALTGRQQYF. DNA for the CDR3: TGTGCCAGCAGTGATGCTTTGACAGGAAGACAGCAGTACTTC.

This clone was seen more than once but under ten times. The V and J genes are TRBV5-4 and TRBJ2-1; no clear D. The CDR3 has 14 residues. The germline V gene encodes CDR1 SGHNT and CDR2 YYREEE (reference sequence). V lost 1 base and J 2 bases, leaving 7 bases between the germline ends. Here the CDR3 reads CASSLKSPYNEQFF. CDR3 nucleotide sequence: TGTGCCAGCAGCTTGAAGAGTCCCTACAATGAGCAGTTCTTC.

The V gene is TRBV11-2, the J gene TRBJ2-1; D is perhaps TRBD2 (6 bases). The CDR3 spans 14 residues. V lost 4 bases and J 7 bases, leaving 14 bases between the germline ends. The germline CDR1 and CDR2 sequences are SGHAT and FQNNGV. The CDR3 is CASSSGVGTNEQFF. CDR3 DNA sequence: TGTGCCAGCAGCTCCGGGGTGGGGACTAATGAGCAGTTCTTC.

This clone was counted a few times. The V and J genes are TRBV11-2 and TRBJ2-7, with 12 nucleotides matching TRBD2. The CDR3 extends over 19 amino acids. V shed 5 bases, J shed 0 bases, and the junction held 14 bases outside the gene matches. Germline V gene data show CDR1 as SGHAT and CDR2 as FQNNGV. This CDR3 reads CASSPWTSGAQTHSYEQYF. CDR3 nucleotides: TGTGCCAGCAGCCCCTGGACTAGCGGGGCGCAAACCCACTCCTACGAGCAGTACTTC.

This chain connects TRBV7-9 to TRBJ1-5, with D perhaps TRBD1 (5 bases). The CDR3 spans 15 residues. CDR1 is SEHNR, CDR2 FQNEAQ, per germline (reference sequence). The ends were cut back, 5 bases at V and 5 bases at J, with 16 bases in the middle. CDR3 nucleotide sequence: TGTGCCAGCAGCCTTGGAGGAGGGGTAGATCAGCCCCAGCATTTT. Encoded protein: CASSLGGGVDQPQHF.

CDR3 in amino acids: CASSSAGTPSYEQYF. CDR3 sequence (DNA): TGTGCCAGCAGCTCAGCGGGGACTCCCTCCTACGAGCAGTACTTC. The chain has TRBV7-9 and TRBJ2-7, with 7 positions matching TRBD2. V lost 4 bases and J lost 0; bases outside the gene matches: 6. This CDR3 comprises 15 residues. Germline V lookup: CDR1 SEHNR, CDR2 FQNEAQ (reference sequence).

The rearrangement joins TRBV12-5 to TRBJ2-1, with 9 bases aligning to TRBD1. Germline CDR1 LGHNT, CDR2 FRNRAP. After removal of 0 bases from V and 7 bases from J, the junction contained 7 bases not matched to a gene. The CDR3 is 16 amino acids. CDR3 DNA sequence: TGTGCTAGTGGTTTGGTATGGGGACAGGGAGGAAATGAGCAGTTCTTC. Protein: CASGLVWGQGGNEQFF.

Points on this clone: The identical CDR3 is also encoded by other nucleotide sequences in the sample. This chain uses TRBV6-1 with TRBJ1-2; perhaps TRBD1 as D (6 bases). This CDR3 is built from 12 residues. V was clipped by 10 bases and J by 0 bases, with 9 bases between them. Germline V CDR1 and CDR2: MNHNS, SASEGT. CDR3 DNA: TGTGCCACCCGGACAGCTAACTATGGCTACACCTTC. It specifies CATRTANYGYTF.

This clone was observed a handful of times. The DNA of the CDR3 is TGTGCCAGTACCCAGGACAGGGTCTATGGCTACACCTTC. This translates into CASTQDRVYGYTF. The chain employs TRBV19 and TRBJ1-2; the match to TRBD1 covers 8 bases. V lost 7 bases and J lost 4; bases outside the gene matches: 5. Germline lookup yields CDR1 LNHDA and CDR2 SQIVND (reference sequence). This CDR3 contains 13 residues.

This clone was counted only a few times. The rearrangement uses TRBV9 and TRBJ1-6, with 8 positions matching TRBD1. V trimming: 0 bases; J trimming: 7 bases; junction bases outside the gene matches: 0. The CDR3 is made up of 14 amino acids. Germline V gene data show CDR1 as SGDLS and CDR2 as YYNGEE. The CDR3 DNA follows: TGTGCCAGCAGCGTAGGGACAGGGAATTCACCCCTCCACTTT. Translating it yields CASSVGTGNSPLHF.

V and J are TRBV5-6 and TRBJ2-1, with a possible D match to TRBD1 (6 bases). The CDR3 has 12 residues. The germline V gene has CDR1 SGHDT and CDR2 YYEEEE. The V and J ends lost 5 bases and 7 bases respectively, with 10 bases between them. This CDR3 is CASRTRGNEQFF. The CDR3 bases are TGTGCCAGCAGGACCAGGGGAAATGAGCAGTTCTTC.

This clone was seen a handful of times. The chain has TRBV6-6 and TRBJ2-5; 9 nucleotides align to TRBD1. The CDR3 extends over 13 amino acids. Looked up from germline, CDR1 is MNHNY and CDR2 is SVGAGI (reference sequence). Trimming at V came to 7 bases and at J to 4 bases, leaving 4 bases not matched to a gene. Here the CDR3 DNA reads TGTGCCAGCATAACAGGGGGCGTAGAGACCCAGTACTTC. Encoded protein: CASITGGVETQYF.

Notes on this clone: In the same sample, other DNA sequences code for this CDR3. The rearrangement joins TRBV14 to TRBJ2-2; 7 bases are a match to TRBD2. CDR1 is SGHDN and CDR2 is FVKESK in the germline V gene. The V gene end was trimmed by 1 base and the J gene end by 5 bases; junction bases not matched to a gene: 4. There are 15 residues in the CDR3. In nucleotides, the CDR3 is TGTGCCAGCAGCCAAGCAGCCGGGGGGACCGGGGAGCTGTTTTTT. Translation: CASSQAAGGTGELFF.

This chain joins TRBV27 and TRBJ2-1, with D maybe TRBD2 (6 bases). The CDR3 loop spans 15 amino acids. Germline CDR1 is MNHEY and CDR2 is SMNVEV (reference sequence). Trimming removed 5 bases at V and 8 bases at J, with 19 bases between. The CDR3 DNA sequence: TGTGCCAGCAGTCCTCCGGCGGGGACTGGCGATGAGCAGTTCTTC. Translating it yields CASSPPAGTGDEQFF.

The chain employs TRBV7-2 and TRBJ2-4; 7 bases map to TRBD2. The CDR3 has 15 residues. Trimming took 1 base from V and 14 from J; bases not matched to a gene: 14. Germline loops: CDR1 SGHTA, CDR2 FQGNSA. Here the CDR3 reads CASSLDPGGLAAEYF. DNA of the CDR3: TGTGCCAGCAGCTTAGATCCCGGAGGGCTAGCGGCGGAGTACTTC.